This TCR beta chain appears in the sequencing data of a study of CD8 T cells in ankylosing spondylitis. Broader study findings: A motif in TCR beta, a set of 8 or 9 highly homologous variants, appeared characteristic of ankylosing spondylitis blood.

One entry per CDR3 protein results from TCRdb running MiXCR on the 5' RACE reads. The repertoire has around 230,000 distinct CDR3 sequences, around 7.8% of them found once; the top ten carry nearly 7%. This clonotype was counted many times. The antigen is not known. Material: blood, either unsorted or a sorted T cell fraction (not recorded which). This sequence originates from a male donor with ankylosing spondylitis or in good health (not recorded which).

The CDR3 bases are TGTGCCAGCAGTGAAGGGGTTGGCTACACCTTC. This gives the protein CASSEGVGYTF. This chain connects TRBV25-1 to TRBJ1-2; D is unresolved. Germline lookup yields CDR1 MGHDK and CDR2 SYGVNS. The CDR3 covers 11 residues. The germline V and J ends were trimmed by 2 bases and 7 bases, with 5 bases remaining between them.